The TCR beta chain under discussion was sequenced for a study of blood T cell repertoires in COVID-19. The method was immunoSEQ multiplex PCR; TCRdb's version includes in-frame clones alone and lacks a portion of them. The sample contains approximately 250,000 clones, approximately 84% of which appear only once. This clone was detected a few times. This receptor was taken from a man aged 50 or older with acute or convalescent COVID-19. The specimen sequenced was peripheral blood.

The CDR3 bases are TGCGCCAGCAGCACCCGGACTGCTTCTAATGAAAAACTGTTTTTT. Residues: CASSTRTASNEKLFF. The chain links TRBV4-1 to TRBJ1-4; D unclear. This CDR3 comprises 15 residues. CDR1 is MGHRA and CDR2 is YSYEKL in the germline V gene. The V and J ends lost 5 bases and 3 bases respectively, with 13 bases between them.